This TCR beta chain stems from a study of regulatory T cells in long-lasting Graves disease. Study-level findings and limits: Persistent Graves' patients showed less TCR diversity than newly diagnosed ones.

Sequencing libraries for TCR beta were prepared with iRepertoire HTBI primers and Arm-PCR of CDR3 regions. Per the original data handling: Identification across samples found approximately 60 TRBV and 12 to 15 TRBJ segments. TCRdb independently ran MiXCR on the multiplex PCR reads; one entry per CDR3 protein. These V and J calls originate from TCRdb's pipeline instead of the authors' own analysis. The sample consists of around 450,000 distinct CDR3 sequences, about 16% of them appearing once. Time point defined: newly diagnosed GD, antithyroid drugs for less than 3 months. PBMC RNA was the source of the TCR library. As a group, patients came from one endocrinology department in Xi'an, China. Regarding this clonotype: The antigen is unknown.

Germline V CDR1 and CDR2: LNHDA, SQIVND (reference sequence). V shed 9 bases, J shed 0 bases, and the junction held 6 bases outside the gene matches. This CDR3 is 14 amino acids long. The same specimen was also included in a second study, on T cells in Graves' hyperthyroidism and ophthalmopathy. This second study says: Separating ophthalmopathy from stable hyperthyroidism was achieved by a 13 V-J model.

The gene calls are TRBV19 and TRBJ2-3, with 7 bases lining up with TRBD2. The receptor was derived from a woman aged 30 to 39 with Graves disease. Specimen: peripheral blood mononuclear cells (PBMCs), collected at new diagnosis, from a patient treated with antithyroid drugs. The CDR3 reads CARGDYPSTDTQYF. The DNA of the CDR3 is TGTGCCAGGGGGGACTATCCTAGCACAGATACGCAGTATTTT.